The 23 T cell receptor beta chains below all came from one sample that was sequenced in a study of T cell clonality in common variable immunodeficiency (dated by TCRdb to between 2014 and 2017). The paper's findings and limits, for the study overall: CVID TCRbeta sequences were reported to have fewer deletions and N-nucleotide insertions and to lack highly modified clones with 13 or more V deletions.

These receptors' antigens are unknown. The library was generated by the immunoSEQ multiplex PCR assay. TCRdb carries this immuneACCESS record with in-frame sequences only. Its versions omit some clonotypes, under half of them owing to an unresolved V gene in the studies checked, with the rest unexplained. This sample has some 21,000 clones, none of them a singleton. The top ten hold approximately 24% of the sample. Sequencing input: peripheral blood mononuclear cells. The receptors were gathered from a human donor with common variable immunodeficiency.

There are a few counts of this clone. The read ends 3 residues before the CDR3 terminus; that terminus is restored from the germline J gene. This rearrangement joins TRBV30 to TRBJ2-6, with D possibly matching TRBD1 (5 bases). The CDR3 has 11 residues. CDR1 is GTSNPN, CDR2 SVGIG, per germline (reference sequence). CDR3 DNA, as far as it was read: TGTGCCTGGAAAGACAGTTCCCTC. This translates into CAWKDSSL. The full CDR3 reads CAWKDSSLLTF.

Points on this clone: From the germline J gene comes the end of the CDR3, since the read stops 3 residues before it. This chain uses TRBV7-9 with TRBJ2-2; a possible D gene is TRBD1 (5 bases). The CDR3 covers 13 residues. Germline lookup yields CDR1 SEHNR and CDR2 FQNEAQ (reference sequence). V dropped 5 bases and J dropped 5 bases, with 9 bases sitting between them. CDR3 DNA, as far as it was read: TGTGCCAGCAGCACACAGGCAACCGGGGAG. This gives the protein CASSTQATGE. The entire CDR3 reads CASSTQATGELFF.

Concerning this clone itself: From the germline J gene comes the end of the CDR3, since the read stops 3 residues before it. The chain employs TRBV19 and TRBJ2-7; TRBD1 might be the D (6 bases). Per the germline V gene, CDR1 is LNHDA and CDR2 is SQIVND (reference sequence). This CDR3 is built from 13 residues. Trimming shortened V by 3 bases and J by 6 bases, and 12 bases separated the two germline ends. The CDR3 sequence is CASSISGTLEQYF. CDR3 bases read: TGTGCCAGTAGTATTTCCGGGACACTCGAG.

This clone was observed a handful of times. The CDR3 bases that were read are TGTGCCAGCAGCTTATTAGCGGGGGGGTTGCATGAG. Translating it yields CASSLLAGGLHE. The entire CDR3 protein is CASSLLAGGLHEQFF. The chain joins TRBV7-6 to TRBJ2-1; 11 nucleotides line up with TRBD2. The read gets to within 3 residues of the CDR3 end, and the germline J gene fills in the rest. This CDR3 has 15 amino acids. Germline assignment: CDR1 SGHVS and CDR2 FNYEAQ. V shed 2 bases and J 8 bases; nucleotides not matched to a gene: 5.

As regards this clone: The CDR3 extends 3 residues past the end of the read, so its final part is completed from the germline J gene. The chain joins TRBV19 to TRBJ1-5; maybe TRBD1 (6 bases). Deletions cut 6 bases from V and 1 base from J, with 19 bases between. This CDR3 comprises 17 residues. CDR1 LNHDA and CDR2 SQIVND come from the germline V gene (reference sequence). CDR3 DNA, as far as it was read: TGTGCCAGTAGAAAGAGGTCGGGGGGCTACAGCAATCAGCCC. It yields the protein CASRKRSGGYSNQP. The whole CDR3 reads CASRKRSGGYSNQPQHF.

CDR3 DNA, as far as it was read: TGTGCCAGCAGCTTGGGTAGCCTAAGTTCG. Translating gives CASSLGSLSS. The entire CDR3 protein reads CASSLGSLSSQYF. The rearrangement uses TRBV7-2 and TRBJ2-3; D gene uncertain. The CDR3 extends 3 residues past the end of the read, so its final part is completed from the germline J gene. The CDR3 has 13 residues. From germline, CDR1 is SGHTA and CDR2 FQGNSA.

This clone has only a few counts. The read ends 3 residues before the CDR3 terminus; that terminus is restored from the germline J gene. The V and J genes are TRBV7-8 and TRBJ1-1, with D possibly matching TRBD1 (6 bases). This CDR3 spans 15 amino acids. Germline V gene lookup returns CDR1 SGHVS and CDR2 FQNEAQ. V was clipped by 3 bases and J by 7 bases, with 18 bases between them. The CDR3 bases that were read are TGTGCCAGCAGCTTCGACAAGGACAGTCTTTTTGAA. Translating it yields CASSFDKDSLFE. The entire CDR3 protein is CASSFDKDSLFEAFF. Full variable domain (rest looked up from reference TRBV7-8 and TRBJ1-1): GAGVSQSPRYKVAKRGQDVALRCDPISGHVSLFWYQQALGQGPEFLTYFQNEAQLDKSGLPSDRFFAERPEGSVSTLKIQRTQQEDSAVYLCASSFDKDSLFEAFFGQGTRLTVV.

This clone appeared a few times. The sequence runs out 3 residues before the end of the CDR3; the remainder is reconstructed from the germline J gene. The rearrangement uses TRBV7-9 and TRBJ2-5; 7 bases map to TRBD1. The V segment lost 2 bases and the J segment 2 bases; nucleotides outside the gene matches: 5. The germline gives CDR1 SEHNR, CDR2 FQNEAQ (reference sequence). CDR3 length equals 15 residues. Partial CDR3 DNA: TGTGCCAGCAGCTTAAAAGGGGGCATACAAGAGACC. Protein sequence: CASSLKGGIQET. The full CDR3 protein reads CASSLKGGIQETQYF.

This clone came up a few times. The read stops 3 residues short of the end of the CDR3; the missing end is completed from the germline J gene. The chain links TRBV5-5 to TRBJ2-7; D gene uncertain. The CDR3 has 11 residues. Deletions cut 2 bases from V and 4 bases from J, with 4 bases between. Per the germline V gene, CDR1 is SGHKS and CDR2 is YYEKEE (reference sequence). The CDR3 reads CASSFLYEQYF. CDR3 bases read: TGTGCCAGCAGCTTTCTGTACGAG.

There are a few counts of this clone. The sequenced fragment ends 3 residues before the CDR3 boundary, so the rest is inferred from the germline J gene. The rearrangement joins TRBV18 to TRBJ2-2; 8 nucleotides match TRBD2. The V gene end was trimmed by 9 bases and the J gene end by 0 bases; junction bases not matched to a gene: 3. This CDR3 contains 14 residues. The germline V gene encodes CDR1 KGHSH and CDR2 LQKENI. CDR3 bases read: TGTGCCAGTAGCGGGACCCCGAACACCGGGGAG. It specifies CASSGTPNTGE. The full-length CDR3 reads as CASSGTPNTGELFF.

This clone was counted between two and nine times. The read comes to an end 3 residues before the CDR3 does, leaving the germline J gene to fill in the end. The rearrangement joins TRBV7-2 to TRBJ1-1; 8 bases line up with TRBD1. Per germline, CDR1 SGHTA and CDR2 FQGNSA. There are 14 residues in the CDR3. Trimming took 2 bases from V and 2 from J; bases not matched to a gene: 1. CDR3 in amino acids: CASSLQGANTEAFF. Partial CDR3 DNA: TGTGCCAGCAGCTTACAGGGGGCAAACACTGAA.

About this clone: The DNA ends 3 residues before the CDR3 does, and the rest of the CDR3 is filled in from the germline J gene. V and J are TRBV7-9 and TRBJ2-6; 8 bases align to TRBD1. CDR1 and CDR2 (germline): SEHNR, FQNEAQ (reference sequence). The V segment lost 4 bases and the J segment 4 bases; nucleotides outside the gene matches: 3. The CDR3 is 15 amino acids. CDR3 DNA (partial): TGTGCCAGCAGCTGGACAGGGTACGGGGCCAACGTC. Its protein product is CASSWTGYGANV. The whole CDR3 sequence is CASSWTGYGANVLTF.

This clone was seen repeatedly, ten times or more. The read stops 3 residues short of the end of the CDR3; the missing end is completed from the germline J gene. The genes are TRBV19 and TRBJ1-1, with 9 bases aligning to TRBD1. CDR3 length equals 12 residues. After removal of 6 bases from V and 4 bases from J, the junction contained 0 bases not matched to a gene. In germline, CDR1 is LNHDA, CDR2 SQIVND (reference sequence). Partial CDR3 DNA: TGTGCCAGTAGGACAGGGGGCACTGAA. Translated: CASRTGGTE. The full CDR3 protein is CASRTGGTEAFF.

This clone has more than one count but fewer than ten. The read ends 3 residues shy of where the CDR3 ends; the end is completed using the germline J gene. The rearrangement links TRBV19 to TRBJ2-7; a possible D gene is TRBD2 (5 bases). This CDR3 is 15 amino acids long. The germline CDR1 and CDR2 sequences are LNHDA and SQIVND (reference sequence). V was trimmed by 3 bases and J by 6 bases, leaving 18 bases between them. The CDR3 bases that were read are TGTGCCAGTAGTATGGGTCCAGGACTCGCGGGCGAG. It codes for CASSMGPGLAGE. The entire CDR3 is CASSMGPGLAGEQYF.

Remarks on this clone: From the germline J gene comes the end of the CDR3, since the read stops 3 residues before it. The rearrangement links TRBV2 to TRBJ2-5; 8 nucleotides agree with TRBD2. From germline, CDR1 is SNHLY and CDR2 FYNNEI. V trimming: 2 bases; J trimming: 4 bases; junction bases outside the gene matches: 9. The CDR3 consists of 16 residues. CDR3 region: CASSERSGRVRETQYF. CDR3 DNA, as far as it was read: TGTGCCAGCAGTGAAAGGAGCGGGAGAGTGAGAGAGACC.

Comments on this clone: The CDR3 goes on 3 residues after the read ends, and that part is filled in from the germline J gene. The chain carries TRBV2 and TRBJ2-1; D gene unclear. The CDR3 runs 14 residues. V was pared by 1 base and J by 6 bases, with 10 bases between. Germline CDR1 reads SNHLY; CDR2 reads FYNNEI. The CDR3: CASSEVRLANEQFF. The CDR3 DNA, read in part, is TGTGCCAGCAGTGAAGTAAGACTTGCCAATGAG.

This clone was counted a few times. The CDR3 sequence is CASSPTGGNDSPLHF. The CDR3 DNA, read in part, is TGTGCCAGCTCACCGACAGGGGGCAATGATTCACCC. The chain uses TRBV18 and TRBJ1-6; 10 bases fit TRBD1. The read ends 3 residues before the CDR3 terminus; that terminus is restored from the germline J gene. The CDR3 is 15 residues long. Germline V lookup: CDR1 KGHSH, CDR2 LQKENI. V lost 3 bases, J lost 8 bases, and 4 bases stayed unmatched. Supplemented by reference TRBV18 and TRBJ1-6, the full variable domain reads NAGVMQNPRHLVRRRGQEARLRCSPMKGHSHVYWYRQLPEEGLKFMVYLQKENIIDESGMPKERFSAEFPKEGPSILRIQQVVRGDSAAYFCASSPTGGNDSPLHFGNGTRLTVT.

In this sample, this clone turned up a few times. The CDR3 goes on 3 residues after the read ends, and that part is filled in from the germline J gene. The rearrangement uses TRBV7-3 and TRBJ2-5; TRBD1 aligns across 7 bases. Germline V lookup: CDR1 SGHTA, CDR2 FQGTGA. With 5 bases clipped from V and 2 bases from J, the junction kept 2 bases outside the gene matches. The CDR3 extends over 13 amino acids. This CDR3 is CASSPTGQETQYF. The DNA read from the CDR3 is TGTGCCAGCAGCCCGACAGGGCAAGAGACC.

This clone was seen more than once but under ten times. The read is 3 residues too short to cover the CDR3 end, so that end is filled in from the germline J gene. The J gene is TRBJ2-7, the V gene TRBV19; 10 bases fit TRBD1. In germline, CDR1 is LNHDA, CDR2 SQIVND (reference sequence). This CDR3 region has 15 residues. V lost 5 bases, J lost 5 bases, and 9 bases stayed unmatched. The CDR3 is CASSRRDRGSHEQYF. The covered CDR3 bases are TGTGCCAGTAGTCGCCGGGACAGGGGATCACACGAG.

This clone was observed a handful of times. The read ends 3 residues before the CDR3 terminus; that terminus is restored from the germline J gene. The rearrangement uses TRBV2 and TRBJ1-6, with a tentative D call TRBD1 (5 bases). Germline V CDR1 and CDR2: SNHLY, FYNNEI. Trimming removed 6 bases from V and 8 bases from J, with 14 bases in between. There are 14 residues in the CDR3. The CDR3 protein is CASSPAGSYSPLHF. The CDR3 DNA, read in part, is TGTGCCAGCAGCCCCGCAGGGTCGTATTCACCC.

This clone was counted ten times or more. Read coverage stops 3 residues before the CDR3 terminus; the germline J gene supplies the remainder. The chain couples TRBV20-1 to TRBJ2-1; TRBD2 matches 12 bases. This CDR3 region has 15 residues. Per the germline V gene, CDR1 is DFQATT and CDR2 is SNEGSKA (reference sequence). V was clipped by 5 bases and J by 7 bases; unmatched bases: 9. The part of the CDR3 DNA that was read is TGCAGTGCTCGAAGACTAGCGGGAGAGGTAAATGAG. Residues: CSARRLAGEVNE. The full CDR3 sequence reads CSARRLAGEVNEQFF.

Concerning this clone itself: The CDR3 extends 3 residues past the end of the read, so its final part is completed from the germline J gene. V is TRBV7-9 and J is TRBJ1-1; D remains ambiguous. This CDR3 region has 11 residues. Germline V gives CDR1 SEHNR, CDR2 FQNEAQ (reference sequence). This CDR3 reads CASRVTEEAFF. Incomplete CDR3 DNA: TGTGCCAGCAGAGTAACAGAGGAA.

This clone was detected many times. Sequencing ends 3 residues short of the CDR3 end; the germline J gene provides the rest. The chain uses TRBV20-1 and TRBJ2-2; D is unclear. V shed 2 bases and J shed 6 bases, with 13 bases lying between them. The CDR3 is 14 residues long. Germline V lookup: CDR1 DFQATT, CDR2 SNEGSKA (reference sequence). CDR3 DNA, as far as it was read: TGCAGTGCTAGAAGGCAGCAAGGGCCCGGGGAG. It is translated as CSARRQQGPGE. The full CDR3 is CSARRQQGPGELFF.